A selection of T cell receptor beta chains follows, all from one sample in a study of cytomegalovirus exposure and HLA in healthy donors. The assay was immunoSEQ multiplex PCR, and TCRdb's table has in-frame clones only and misses some. This sample has about 180,000 clones, with 84% found just once. The sample taken for sequencing was PBMCs. These receptors were obtained from a girl aged 2-10 years in good health and CMV-seropositive. CDR3s include the opening cysteine and the closing phenylalanine or tryptophan. The order of the fields is clone size, V gene, D gene, J gene, CDR3 length, CDR3 DNA, CDR3 protein. A D gene is named only where the DNA matches it firmly. Size is stated for part of the rows, as once, few or many counts, or as a class when the clone is expanded.

.,TRBV5-1,.,TRBJ2-1,11,TGCGCCAGCAGCTCCCTTATTGAGCAGTTCTTC,CASSSLIEQFF
.,TRBV30,.,TRBJ1-1,13,TGTGCCTGGAGTGGCGGTCGGAACACTGAAGCTTTCTTT,CAWSGGRNTEAFF
.,TRBV19,TRBD1,TRBJ1-2,14,TGTGCCAGTAGTATTGGGACAGGGTTCTATGGCTACACCTTC,CASSIGTGFYGYTF
.,TRBV6-5,.,TRBJ2-2,16,TGTGCCAGCAGTTACCTCACTGTTCAGGGCACCGGGGAGCTGTTTTTT,CASSYLTVQGTGELFF
once,TRBV19,TRBD1,TRBJ1-2,11,TGTGCCAGTCACAGGGGGCATGGCTACACCTTC,CASHRGHGYTF
.,TRBV19,.,TRBJ1-1,13,TGTGCCAGTGAAAGGCGGCGGTTGGGTGAAGCTTTCTTT,CASERRRLGEAFF
.,TRBV7-8,TRBD2,TRBJ2-7,16,TGTGCCAGCAGCCCGAGGGGACTAGCGGGAGGTGGCGAGCAGTACTTC,CASSPRGLAGGGEQYF
.,TRBV19,.,TRBJ2-6,16,TGTGCCAGTAGTAAAGGGGGGGGCTCTGGGGCCAACGTCCTGACTTTC,CASSKGGGSGANVLTF
.,TRBV7-2,.,TRBJ1-2,15,TGTGCCAGCAGCCGCCCGGGGGGGCAGGGCTATGGCTACACCTTC,CASSRPGGQGYGYTF
.,TRBV5-6,.,TRBJ2-3,14,TGTGCCAGCAGCTTAGTAGGGGCTCCCGGTACGCAGTATTTT,CASSLVGAPGTQYF
.,TRBV19,TRBD1,TRBJ1-5,15,TGTGCCAGTAGTACGACAGGGGGAGGAAATCAGCCCCAGCATTTT,CASSTTGGGNQPQHF
.,TRBV19,.,TRBJ1-5,14,TGTGCCAGTAGTCCCGGGGTTGCCAATCAGCCCCAGCATTTT,CASSPGVANQPQHF
.,TRBV5-4,.,TRBJ1-1,16,TGTGCCAGCAGTAGTGGCGGACTCGCCTCGAACACTGAAGCTTTCTTT,CASSSGGLASNTEAFF
.,TRBV7-3,TRBD2,TRBJ2-1,14,TGTGCCAGCAGCCCCGGACTAGCGAGGGATGAGCAGTTCTTC,CASSPGLARDEQFF
.,TRBV6-5,TRBD2,TRBJ2-7,14,TGTGCCAGCAGTCGCGGGACTAGTAACTACGAGCAGTACTTC,CASSRGTSNYEQYF
few,TRBV6-5,TRBD1,TRBJ1-1,15,TGTGCCAGCAGTTCCCATGGGACAGGGAACACTGAAGCTTTCTTT,CASSSHGTGNTEAFF
.,TRBV9,.,TRBJ2-1,14,TGTGCCAGCAGCGTGGAACTGGACAGACCTGAGCAGTTCTTC,CASSVELDRPEQFF
few,TRBV5-6,TRBD1,TRBJ2-7,12,TGTGCCAGCAGCATGCAGGGGGCTAGGGAGTACTTC,CASSMQGAREYF
.,TRBV6-5,TRBD1,TRBJ2-7,14,TGTGCCAGCACCTCACAGGGGCCCCCCTACGAGCAGTACTTC,CASTSQGPPYEQYF
.,TRBV6-5,.,TRBJ2-7,15,TGTGCCAGCAGTTACTACGCAGGGAAATTAAACGAGCAGTACTTC,CASSYYAGKLNEQYF
.,TRBV7-8,TRBD2,TRBJ2-7,18,TGTGCCAGCAGCTTAGCCCTAGCGGGGGGACTAAGCTCCTACGAGCAGTACTTC,CASSLALAGGLSSYEQYF
once,TRBV13,TRBD1,TRBJ1-6,14,TGTGCCAGCAGCTTAGACAGGGGGCATTCACCCCTCCACTTT,CASSLDRGHSPLHF
.,TRBV20-1,.,TRBJ1-2,11,TGCAGTGCGACCAGGGTGGATGGCTACACCTTC,CSATRVDGYTF
.,TRBV6-5,.,TRBJ1-1,15,TGTGCCAGCAGTTACACCCCGGTCCTGAACACTGAAGCTTTCTTT,CASSYTPVLNTEAFF
.,TRBV5-6,.,TRBJ2-7,14,TGTGCCAGCAGCTTGCTAGGAGTTCGCTACGAGCAGTACTTC,CASSLLGVRYEQYF
.,TRBV19,TRBD1,TRBJ2-1,16,TGTGCCAGTAGTAGACGGCCGGGACAGGCTGGGAATGAGCAGTTCTTC,CASSRRPGQAGNEQFF
once,TRBV11-2,.,TRBJ1-1,15,TGTGCCAGCAGCCATAGCTTCAGGGGAAACACTGAAGCTTTCTTT,CASSHSFRGNTEAFF
.,TRBV9,TRBD1,TRBJ1-1,13,TGTGCCAGCGCTCGAGGGGGCGGCACTGAAGCTTTCTTT,CASARGGGTEAFF
.,TRBV19,TRBD1,TRBJ1-2,14,TGTGCCAGTAAGGCAGGACAGGGGCAGTATGGCTACACCTTC,CASKAGQGQYGYTF
once,TRBV5-1,.,TRBJ1-4,17,TGCGCCAGCAGCTTGTACTTCGGGGTACGGACTAATGAAAAACTGTTTTTT,CASSLYFGVRTNEKLFF
once,TRBV12-5,TRBD1,TRBJ2-7,17,TGTGCTAGTGGTTTGGCCGGGGGACAGGGGATCTCCTACGAGCAGTACTTC,CASGLAGGQGISYEQYF
few,TRBV28,TRBD2,TRBJ2-3,16,TGTGCCAGCACCTCATGGGCGGGACTAACCACAGATACGCAGTATTTT,CASTSWAGLTTDTQYF
.,TRBV19,.,TRBJ1-1,12,TGTGCCAGTAGTCCGAGGGCCACTGAAGCTTTCTTT,CASSPRATEAFF
.,TRBV6-4,TRBD1,TRBJ1-4,18,TGTGCCAGCAGTGACCCGGACAAGGGGGCCCCTAAGTGTGAAAAACTGTTTTTT,CASSDPDKGAPKCEKLFF
.,TRBV15,.,TRBJ1-4,16,TGTGCCACCAGCAGAGGGTTAGGGGTACTTGAGGAAAAACTGTTTTTT,CATSRGLGVLEEKLFF
.,TRBV12-5,.,TRBJ1-1,14,TGTGCTAGTGACAAACCGGGGTTGAACACTGAAGCTTTCTTT,CASDKPGLNTEAFF